The 31 T cell receptor beta chains presented below share a single source sample, sequenced in a study of regulatory T cells in long-lasting Graves disease. Indicated time point: newly diagnosed GD, antithyroid drugs for less than 3 months. With RNA extracted from PBMCs as input, the TCR library was made. Building of the TCR beta libraries involved iRepertoire HTBI primers and Arm-PCR of CDR3 regions. TCRdb ran MiXCR on the multiplex PCR reads and lists one entry per CDR3 protein. The table has a few hundred thousand distinct CDR3 sequences, about 12% seen once; the top ten hold 15% to 20%. These data were also reused for a study on T cells in Graves' hyperthyroidism and ophthalmopathy.

The sample in question was peripheral blood mononuclear cells (PBMCs), obtained at new diagnosis, from a patient treated with antithyroid drugs. The receptors were sampled from a young woman with Graves disease.

This clonotype was observed a handful of times. The rearrangement uses TRBV9 and TRBJ2-5, with D uncertain. The ends were cut back, 0 bases at V and 7 bases at J, with 13 bases in the middle. The CDR3 covers 14 residues. The V gene's germline CDR1 is SGDLS and CDR2 YYNGEE. DNA for the CDR3: TGTGCCAGCAGCGTAGCCGATAGCCCGGGGACCCAGTACTTC. Residues: CASSVADSPGTQYF.

This clonotype has a handful of counts. The rearrangement joins TRBV19 to TRBJ2-2, with 7 nucleotides matching TRBD2. J was trimmed by 6 bases and V by 5 bases; bases with no gene match: 15. This CDR3 has 17 residues. Germline V gene sequence: CDR1 LNHDA, CDR2 SQIVND (reference sequence). CDR3 sequence reads: CASSLPGRTRVAGELFF. The DNA of the CDR3 is TGTGCCAGTAGTCTCCCTGGCAGGACTAGGGTTGCCGGGGAGCTGTTTTTT. Based on the CDR3 plus reference TRBV19 and TRBJ2-2, the full variable domain is DGGITQSPKYLFRKEGQNVTLSCEQNLNHDAMYWYRQDPGQGLRLIYYSQIVNDFQKGDIAEGYSVSREKKESFPLTVTSAQKNPTAFYLCASSLPGRTRVAGELFFGEGSRLTVL.

V gene TRBV19 combines with J gene TRBJ2-7; tentatively, D is TRBD1 (6 bases). With 6 bases removed from V and 0 bases from J, the gap between germline ends came to 15 bases. This CDR3 comprises 15 residues. Germline CDR1 LNHDA, CDR2 SQIVND (reference sequence). The CDR3 coding sequence is TGTGCCAGTAGCCTATCGACAGGATTCTCCTACGAGCAGTACTTC. Translated: CASSLSTGFSYEQYF.

This clonotype was found many times. The chain carries TRBV28 and TRBJ2-7, with a weak D call TRBD2 (6 bases). With 4 bases removed from V and 5 bases from J, the gap between germline ends came to 15 bases. Germline V CDR1 and CDR2: MDHEN, SYDVKM. The CDR3 is made up of 14 amino acids. CDR3 sequence (DNA): TGTGCCAGCAGTTCCGGGAGAGGGATACACGAGCAGTACTTC. It translates to CASSSGRGIHEQYF.

Many counts were recorded for this clonotype. The V call is TRBV6-2 or TRBV6-3, the J call TRBJ2-1, with TRBD2 identical over 14 bases. Trimming removed 4 bases from V and 7 bases from J; junction bases left unmatched: 3. The CDR3 covers 15 residues. The germline V gene encodes CDR1 MNHEY and CDR2 SVGEGT. The DNA of the CDR3 is TGTGCCAGCAGTTCGGGACTAGCGGGAGCAAATGAGCAGTTCTTC. Protein sequence: CASSSGLAGANEQFF.

This clonotype appeared a few times. The rearrangement joins TRBV20-1 to TRBJ2-5; perhaps TRBD2 as D (5 bases). Deletions cut 6 bases from V and 0 bases from J, with 20 bases between. Germline V lookup: CDR1 DFQATT, CDR2 SNEGSKA (reference sequence). The CDR3 length is 16 residues. CDR3 DNA sequence: TGCAGTGCCGCCCTCCCTGGCATTAGCGACCAAGAGACCCAGTACTTC. It codes for CSAALPGISDQETQYF.

This clonotype occurred a few times. V usage is TRBV6-2 or TRBV6-3 and J usage is TRBJ1-5; D may be TRBD1 (5 bases). V lost 7 bases to trimming and J lost 0 bases, with 16 bases between them. CDR1 is MNHEY, CDR2 SVGEGT, per germline. CDR3 length: 16 residues. The DNA of the CDR3 is TGTGCCAGCATTCCTTGGGGGACCACTAGCAATCAGCCCCAGCATTTT. As protein: CASIPWGTTSNQPQHF.

This clonotype was recorded a few times. V gene TRBV7-9 combines with J gene TRBJ2-1; D uncertain. Germline assignment: CDR1 SEHNR and CDR2 FQNEAQ (reference sequence). V gave up 3 bases and J gave up 6 bases, with 9 bases separating them. The length of the CDR3 is 13 residues. The CDR3 protein is CASSFSVSNEQFF. The CDR3 region has the DNA TGTGCCAGCAGCTTCTCGGTCAGCAATGAGCAGTTCTTC.

The table lists this clonotype with many counts. The chain has TRBV15 and TRBJ2-5, with D possibly matching TRBD2 (5 bases). The CDR3 totals 14 residues. Germline V gives CDR1 LNHNV, CDR2 YYDKDF (reference sequence). Trimming took 5 bases from V and 2 from J, leaving 12 bases between them. DNA of the CDR3: TGTGCCACCAGCTGGAGACTAACACAAGAGACCCAGTACTTC. It is translated as CATSWRLTQETQYF.

In this sample, this clonotype turned up many times. This sequence joins TRBV27 and TRBJ2-6; the D gene could be TRBD1 or TRBD2 (5 bases each). Trimming left V 5 bases short and J 1 base short, with 9 bases between. Germline CDR1 and CDR2: MNHEY and SMNVEV (reference sequence). There are 15 residues in the CDR3. CDR3 residues: CASSQWGSGANVLTF. CDR3 coding DNA: TGTGCCAGCAGTCAGTGGGGGTCTGGGGCCAACGTCCTGACTTTC.

Concerning this clonotype: A much larger clone lies a single base off, so this may be a read error. The chain has TRBV6-2 or TRBV6-3 and TRBJ2-7; tentatively, D is TRBD1 (6 bases). V gave up 3 bases and J gave up 2 bases, with 17 bases separating them. The CDR3 covers 16 residues. The germline CDR1 and CDR2 sequences are MNHEY and SVGEGT. The CDR3, as DNA: TGTGCCAGCAGTTATCGAGGACTGGGGGCGGCCTACGAGCAGTACTTC. It is translated as CASSYRGLGAAYEQYF.

There are many counts of this clonotype. The V and J genes are TRBV7-3 and TRBJ2-1; TRBD1 matches at 7 bases. The CDR3 totals 15 residues. Looked up from germline, CDR1 is SGHTA and CDR2 is FQGTGA. V was pared by 4 bases and J by 6 bases, with 9 bases of the junction left unmatched. The CDR3 coding sequence is TGTGCCAGCAGCTCTCACCGGGACAGCTTCAATGAGCAGTTCTTC. Protein sequence: CASSSHRDSFNEQFF.

This clonotype appeared many times. The V and J genes are TRBV7-6 and TRBJ2-6, with unresolved D. V gave up 5 bases and J gave up 2 bases, with 10 bases separating them. Germline V CDR1 and CDR2: SGHVS, FNYEAQ. The CDR3 loop spans 15 amino acids. The CDR3 DNA sequence: TGTGCCAGCAGCATTAATCTCGCTGGGGCCAACGTCCTGACTTTC. Translation: CASSINLAGANVLTF.

This clonotype has more than one count but fewer than ten. Relative to the germline gene, one junction end is altered; a read error may explain this. The chain joins TRBV7-9 to TRBJ2-7; D unresolved. There are 15 residues in the CDR3. Germline assignment: CDR1 SEHNR and CDR2 FQNEAQ (reference sequence). CDR3 in DNA: TGTGCCAGCAGCTTCGGAACTCTGAGCTCCTACGGGCAGTACTTC. This sequence encodes CASSFGTLSSYGQYF.

The sample holds many counts of this clonotype. The rearrangement links TRBV20-1 to TRBJ1-2, with D unresolved. V shed 6 bases and J shed 3 bases, with 20 bases lying between them. This CDR3 contains 15 residues. Germline V gene lookup returns CDR1 DFQATT and CDR2 SNEGSKA (reference sequence). CDR3 DNA sequence: TGCAGTGCCTTCGCGCTGGCGGAAGACCACTATGGCTACACCTTC. Translating gives CSAFALAEDHYGYTF.

A few counts support this clonotype. CDR3 DNA sequence: TGTGCCAGCAGTTATCGCGGAGTATCCGGGGGAGGGTTGTATAGCAATCAGCCCCAGCATTTT. Translating gives CASSYRGVSGGGLYSNQPQHF. The gene calls are TRBV6-5 and TRBJ1-5; D may be TRBD1 (5 bases). Trimming cost V 3 bases and J 0 bases, with 27 bases left between them. Germline loops: CDR1 MNHEY, CDR2 SVGAGI. The CDR3 totals 21 residues.

This clonotype was found a few times. The chain employs TRBV4-1 and TRBJ1-6; no clear D. This CDR3 has 17 residues. Trimming shortened V by 1 base and J by 0 bases, and 10 bases separated the two germline ends. Germline loops: CDR1 MGHRA, CDR2 YSYEKL. CDR3 DNA sequence: TGCGCCAGCAGCCAAGTTTTGGGGAGCTCCTATAATTCACCCCTCCACTTT. It specifies CASSQVLGSSYNSPLHF.

The chain is built from TRBV7-9 and TRBJ2-7; D is unclear. This CDR3 contains 15 residues. Germline lookup yields CDR1 SEHNR and CDR2 FQNEAQ (reference sequence). The CDR3 loop reads CASSREVSNAYEQYV. The CDR3 DNA sequence: TGCGCCAGCAGCCGAGAGGTCAGCAACGCCTACGAGCAGTACGTC.

In this sample, this clonotype turned up many times. The chain is built from TRBV27 and TRBJ2-7; D perhaps matches TRBD1 (6 bases). Germline lookup yields CDR1 MNHEY and CDR2 SMNVEV (reference sequence). Trimming cost V 3 bases and J 6 bases, with 12 bases left between them. The CDR3 length is 13 residues. The CDR3 region has the DNA TGTGCCAGCAGTTTTCAGGGGTGGGGCGAGCAGTACTTC. Its translation is CASSFQGWGEQYF.

This clonotype has ten or more counts. The CDR3 DNA sequence: TGCAGTGCCAGCACCGGGACTAGCGGGGGGCGAGAGTTCTTC. Protein sequence: CSASTGTSGGREFF. This chain connects TRBV20-1 to TRBJ2-1; TRBD2 matches 15 bases. CDR1 and CDR2 from the germline V gene are DFQATT and SNEGSKA (reference sequence). There are 14 residues in the CDR3. After removal of 6 bases from V and 14 bases from J, the junction contained 11 bases not matched to a gene.

This clonotype has a count of ten or more. The chain uses TRBV7-2 and TRBJ1-5, with D perhaps matching TRBD1 (6 bases). Per the germline V gene, CDR1 is SGHTA and CDR2 is FQGNSA. This CDR3 has 13 amino acids. V was clipped by 3 bases and J by 10 bases, with 13 bases between them. Here the CDR3 reads CASSLGGGSPQHF. In DNA, the CDR3 is TGTGCCAGCAGCTTGGGCGGGGGCTCACCCCAGCATTTT.

This clonotype was counted at least ten times. This chain links TRBV6-5 with TRBJ1-4; TRBD1 might be the D (6 bases). V was clipped by 1 base and J by 3 bases, with 6 bases between them. Germline V gene sequence: CDR1 MNHEY, CDR2 SVGAGI. The CDR3 extends over 14 amino acids. The CDR3: CASSYWGPNEKLFF. The CDR3 region has the DNA TGTGCCAGCAGTTACTGGGGGCCTAATGAAAAACTGTTTTTT.

This clonotype occurred a few times. The V gene is TRBV11-2, the J gene TRBJ2-1; 11 bases map to TRBD2. The ends lost 5 bases at V and 7 bases at J; junction bases unmatched: 7. In germline, CDR1 is SGHAT, CDR2 FQNNGV. The CDR3 is made up of 15 amino acids. The CDR3 reads CASSIGLAGLNEQFF. CDR3 sequence (DNA): TGTGCCAGCAGCATCGGACTAGCGGGTCTAAATGAGCAGTTCTTC.

Many counts were recorded for this clonotype. The rearrangement joins TRBV11-2 to TRBJ2-1, with D possibly being TRBD2 (8 bases). Deletions cut 5 bases from V and 2 bases from J, with 28 bases between. CDR1 and CDR2 from the germline V gene are SGHAT and FQNNGV. The CDR3 is made up of 20 amino acids. The CDR3 DNA reads TGTGCCAGCAGCCCGGGACAGTTCCTGACTAGCGCCTCCCCCTACAATGAGCAGTTCTTC. Its protein is CASSPGQFLTSASPYNEQFF.

This clonotype was detected many times. The chain recombines TRBV20-1 with TRBJ2-1, with TRBD2 matching over 16 bases. Germline V gene sequence: CDR1 DFQATT, CDR2 SNEGSKA (reference sequence). This CDR3 contains 17 residues. V shed 3 bases, J shed 8 bases, and the junction held 10 bases outside the gene matches. Written as DNA, the CDR3 is TGCAGTGCTAGCGGGGGACTAGCGGGAGGGCCGACGGATGAGCAGTTCTTC. Residues: CSASGGLAGGPTDEQFF.

This clonotype was detected many times. The V and J genes are TRBV5-5 and TRBJ1-1; D is uncertain. Germline assignment: CDR1 SGHKS and CDR2 YYEKEE (reference sequence). The CDR3 extends over 15 amino acids. The V and J ends lost 0 bases and 4 bases respectively, with 13 bases between them. The CDR3 is CASSLGQLAGTEAFF. As DNA, the CDR3 is TGTGCCAGCAGCTTGGGACAATTGGCTGGCACTGAAGCTTTCTTT.

J is TRBJ2-7 and V is TRBV28; D gene uncertain. The germline V gene has CDR1 MDHEN and CDR2 SYDVKM. V was trimmed by 6 bases and J by 2 bases, leaving 11 bases between them. The CDR3 contains 13 residues. CDR3 coding DNA: TGTGCCAGCAGGAACGGGTTGGCCTACGAGCAGTACTTC. It codes for CASRNGLAYEQYF.

This clonotype has a count of ten or more. This chain links TRBV11-2 with TRBJ2-3; 12 positions match TRBD2. This CDR3 is built from 16 residues. Per germline, CDR1 SGHAT and CDR2 FQNNGV. After removal of 5 bases from V and 5 bases from J, the junction contained 8 bases not matched to a gene. The CDR3 loop reads CASSHQTSGSLDTQYF. The CDR3 DNA sequence: TGTGCCAGCAGCCATCAGACTAGCGGGAGCTTAGATACGCAGTATTTT.

In the case of this clonotype: A single base separates this from a much larger clone, so it may be a read error. The chain links TRBV6-2 or TRBV6-3 to TRBJ1-2; possible D gene TRBD1, 5 bases. Trimming cost V 2 bases and J 4 bases, with 38 bases left between them. CDR1 MNHEY and CDR2 SVGEGT come from the germline V gene. CDR3 length: 23 amino acids. The CDR3 spells CASSYRTRLHRNRRPFTFYGYTF. The CDR3 DNA follows: TGTGCCAGCAGTTACCGAACCCGACTCCACCGGAACAGGAGACCTTTTACCTTCTATGGCTACACCTTC.

The chain employs TRBV5-4 and TRBJ2-1; D is uncertain. V lost 4 bases and J 3 bases, leaving 17 bases between the germline ends. Germline V gene data show CDR1 as SGHNT and CDR2 as YYREEE (reference sequence). The CDR3 totals 16 residues. The CDR3: CASSLLGLVNYNEQFF. CDR3 coding DNA: TGTGCCAGCAGCCTCTTAGGGCTAGTGAACTACAATGAGCAGTTCTTC. The whole variable domain, remainder taken from reference TRBV5-4 and TRBJ2-1, is ETGVTQSPTHLIKTRGQQVTLRCSSQSGHNTVSWYQQALGQGPQFIFQYYREEENGRGNFPPRFSGLQFPNYSSELNVNALELDDSALYLCASSLLGLVNYNEQFFGPGTRLTVL.

In its sample, this clonotype was seen a few times. The gene calls are TRBV25-1 and TRBJ2-3; 9 bases map to TRBD1. The V gene's germline CDR1 is MGHDK and CDR2 SYGVNS. V lost 6 bases, J lost 2 bases, and 3 bases stayed unmatched. The CDR3 has 14 residues. CDR3 in amino acids: CASRGDRDTDTQYF. The CDR3 bases are TGTGCCAGCAGGGGGGACAGGGACACAGATACGCAGTATTTT.